This T cell receptor beta chain is drawn from a study of cytomegalovirus exposure and HLA in healthy donors. Overall study findings and caveats: Associated with HLA alleles at 0.05 false discovery rate in a later analysis were approximately 17,000 TCR beta sequences. A highly shared variant cluster was judged a likely technical artifact.

Points on this clone: The antigen remains unidentified.

The primer mix had 60 Vbeta and 13 Jbeta primers. The protocol was immunoSEQ multiplex PCR, while the TCRdb copy is restricted to in-frame clones and leaves out a portion. The sample data list roughly 51,000 clones. CDR1 is SGHRS and CDR2 is YFSETQ in the germline V gene. Losses at the gene ends were 4 bases for V and 1 base for J; bases not matched to a gene: 4. The CDR3 sequence is 15 residues long. The source material was PBMCs. The V call is TRBV5-1, the J call TRBJ2-2; 7 bases are a match to TRBD2. This receptor was obtained from a woman aged 50 to 65 in good health and CMV-seropositive. The CDR3 protein is CASSLASGNTGELFF. Written as DNA, the CDR3 is TGCGCCAGCAGCCTGGCTAGCGGGAACACCGGGGAGCTGTTTTTT.